Each of the 18 T cell receptor beta chains below was sequenced from the same sample in a study of blood T cell repertoires in COVID-19. Assay used: immunoSEQ multiplex PCR; TCRdb lists only in-frame clones, some missing. The repertoire consists of some 350,000 clones, with about 90% occurring once and the leading ten covering around 2.8%. The sequenced sample consisted of peripheral blood. All receptors come from a woman aged 30 to 39 with COVID-19, enrolled during active disease.

This clone turned up a few times. The genes are TRBV3-1 (or the pseudogene TRBV3-2) and TRBJ2-1; possibly TRBD1 for D (6 bases). With 4 bases removed from V and 10 bases from J, the gap between germline ends came to 29 bases. CDR1 LGHDT and CDR2 YNNKEL come from the germline V gene (reference sequence). This CDR3 is built from 18 residues. This chain's CDR3 is CASSRSWGTIRRGREQFF. The CDR3 DNA is TGTGCCAGCAGCCGAAGCTGGGGGACAATCCGAAGAGGTAGGGAGCAGTTCTTC.

V is TRBV11-3 and J is TRBJ2-1, with 10 positions matching TRBD2. The junction had 7 bases not matched to a gene; V was cut back by 3 bases and J by 5 bases. This CDR3 is built from 16 residues. Germline-derived CDR1 and CDR2 are SGHNT and YENEEA. The CDR3 DNA reads TGTGCCAGCAGCTTTTTTCAGCGGGAGGGCAACAATGAGCAGTTCTTC. Amino acids: CASSFFQREGNNEQFF.

The chain employs TRBV27 and TRBJ2-5, with a possible D match to TRBD2 (5 bases). Per the germline V gene, CDR1 is MNHEY and CDR2 is SMNVEV (reference sequence). V lost 5 bases and J 1 base, leaving 11 bases between the germline ends. The CDR3 sequence is 14 residues long. This chain's CDR3 is CASSLAALQETQYF. CDR3 sequence (DNA): TGTGCCAGCAGTCTAGCCGCCCTCCAAGAGACCCAGTACTTC.

Only one count was recorded for this clone. The gene calls are TRBV19 and TRBJ1-1; the match to TRBD1 covers 7 bases. The CDR3 spans 15 residues. V trimming: 6 bases; J trimming: 4 bases; junction bases outside the gene matches: 11. Germline V gene lookup returns CDR1 LNHDA and CDR2 SQIVND (reference sequence). The CDR3 nucleotides read TGTGCCAGTAGACCCACTTGGACAGGTGGCACTGAAGCTTTCTTT. Its protein is CASRPTWTGGTEAFF.

The V gene is TRBV27, the J gene TRBJ1-5, with D possibly matching TRBD1 (5 bases). Germline-derived CDR1 and CDR2 are MNHEY and SMNVEV (reference sequence). With 2 bases removed from V and 11 bases from J, the gap between germline ends came to 13 bases. The CDR3 has 13 amino acids. The DNA of the CDR3 is TGTGCCAGCAGTTTAAGGGACGGCGGGGCCCAGCATTTT. Protein: CASSLRDGGAQHF.

This clone has only a few counts. The chain has TRBV5-6 and TRBJ2-7, with 8 bases aligning to TRBD1. V gave up 4 bases and J gave up 2 bases; unmatched junction bases: 5. This CDR3 has 14 amino acids. Germline values: CDR1 SGHDT, CDR2 YYEEEE. This CDR3 reads CASSRTGIPYEQYV. The CDR3 DNA sequence: TGTGCCAGCAGCCGGACAGGGATCCCCTACGAGCAGTACGTC.

DNA for the CDR3: TGTGCCAGCAGCCGGGGTGGGGGCGCGGAGAATTCACCCCTCCACTTT. Amino acids: CASSRGGGAENSPLHF. The chain employs TRBV7-8 and TRBJ1-6; TRBD1 is a possible D gene (6 bases). The germline V and J ends were trimmed by 5 bases and 7 bases, with 18 bases remaining between them. This CDR3 spans 16 amino acids. In germline, CDR1 is SGHVS, CDR2 FQNEAQ. The full variable domain, completed using reference TRBV7-8 and TRBJ1-6, is GAGVSQSPRYKVAKRGQDVALRCDPISGHVSLFWYQQALGQGPEFLTYFQNEAQLDKSGLPSDRFFAERPEGSVSTLKIQRTQQEDSAVYLCASSRGGGAENSPLHFGNGTRLTVT.

CDR3 sequence: CASRGPGGGETSNYGYTF. The CDR3 DNA sequence: TGTGCCAGCAGGGGTCCTGGAGGGGGCGAAACATCTAACTATGGCTACACCTTC. The V and J genes are TRBV11-2 and TRBJ1-2, with 7 bases fitting TRBD1. This CDR3 region has 18 residues. The ends lost 6 bases at V and 0 bases at J; junction bases unmatched: 16. Germline V gene sequence: CDR1 SGHAT, CDR2 FQNNGV.

This clone was observed a handful of times. The chain carries TRBV7-2 and TRBJ2-3; the match to TRBD2 covers 12 bases. This CDR3 has 14 amino acids. J gave up 5 bases and V 5 bases, and 2 bases lay outside the gene matches. Per the germline V gene, CDR1 is SGHTA and CDR2 is FQGNSA. Here the CDR3 DNA reads TGTGCCAGCAGCCCGGGACTAGCGGGAGATACGCAGTATTTT. Translating gives CASSPGLAGDTQYF.

CDR3 DNA sequence: TGCAGCGTTGCCTTCACAGGGGGCGGGGAGCTGTTTTTT. Its translation is CSVAFTGGGELFF. This chain uses TRBV29-1 with TRBJ2-2; 8 bases line up with TRBD1. The V segment lost 4 bases and the J segment 7 bases; nucleotides outside the gene matches: 5. This CDR3 region has 13 residues. Looked up from germline, CDR1 is SQVTM and CDR2 is ANQGSEA.

Concerning this clone: The same CDR3 can be traced to other DNA sequences in this sample. The chain uses TRBV6-5 and TRBJ1-2; TRBD1 agrees at 7 bases. This CDR3 contains 13 residues. Germline CDR1 reads MNHEY; CDR2 reads SVGAGI. Losses at the gene ends were 4 bases for V and 4 bases for J; bases not matched to a gene: 3. In nucleotides, the CDR3 is TGTGCCAGCAGTTCGACAGGGTCCTATGGCTACACCTTC. Protein: CASSSTGSYGYTF.

The chain joins TRBV2 to TRBJ1-5; the D gene is possibly TRBD1 (6 bases). This CDR3 contains 15 residues. Deletions cut 5 bases from V and 1 base from J, with 12 bases between. Germline V lookup: CDR1 SNHLY, CDR2 FYNNEI. CDR3 nucleotide sequence: TGTGCCAGCAGTTCAACAGGGATCAGCAATCAGCCCCAGCATTTT. It specifies CASSSTGISNQPQHF.

This sequence joins TRBV18 and TRBJ1-1; D gene ambiguous. The ends were cut back, 4 bases at V and 3 bases at J, with 9 bases in the middle. There are 13 residues in the CDR3. The germline gives CDR1 KGHSH, CDR2 LQKENI. This CDR3 is CASSRSVYTEAFF. The CDR3 DNA reads as TGTGCCAGCTCACGGTCAGTCTACACTGAAGCTTTCTTT.

This clone has only a few counts. The chain joins TRBV2 to TRBJ2-7, with D perhaps TRBD1 (6 bases). Germline CDR1 SNHLY, CDR2 FYNNEI. V gave up 2 bases and J gave up 6 bases, with 14 bases separating them. This CDR3 is built from 14 residues. CDR3 in DNA: TGTGCCAGCAGTGAAAACAGGGAGAGATCCGAGCAGTACTTC. This codes for CASSENRERSEQYF.

V gene TRBV28 combines with J gene TRBJ2-1; 11 nucleotides align to TRBD2. The germline V gene encodes CDR1 MDHEN and CDR2 SYDVKM. After removal of 6 bases from V and 8 bases from J, the junction contained 9 bases not matched to a gene. This CDR3 region has 15 residues. CDR3 sequence (DNA): TGTGCCAGCAGCTTTAGCGGGGGGGCCAGATATGAGCAGTTCTTC. This sequence encodes CASSFSGGARYEQFF.

This clone was picked up one time. Other nucleotide sequences from this sample produce the same CDR3. This chain's CDR3 is CASSPQGSGANVLTF. The CDR3 DNA reads TGTGCCAGCTCACCCCAGGGCTCTGGGGCCAACGTCCTGACTTTC. The V gene is TRBV18, the J gene TRBJ2-6, with a tentative D call TRBD1 (5 bases). This CDR3 spans 15 amino acids. The V and J ends lost 3 bases and 0 bases respectively, with 6 bases between them. Per the germline V gene, CDR1 is KGHSH and CDR2 is LQKENI.

This clone was recorded only once. The rearrangement joins TRBV5-4 to TRBJ1-6, with TRBD1 as a possible D gene (6 bases). Trimming cost V 4 bases and J 6 bases, with 14 bases left between them. CDR3 length: 15 amino acids. Germline V lookup: CDR1 SGHNT, CDR2 YYREEE (reference sequence). This CDR3 is CASSIPGQSNSPLHF. DNA of the CDR3: TGTGCCAGCAGCATACCGGGACAAAGTAATTCACCCCTCCACTTT.

In nucleotides, the CDR3 is TGTGCCAGCAGCTTAGGGGGACTTCTGTGGACCTTC. Protein sequence: CASSLGGLLWTF. This chain joins TRBV7-6 and TRBJ1-2, with a weak D call TRBD1 (5 bases). Deletions cut 1 base from V and 14 bases from J, with 14 bases between. The germline V gene has CDR1 SGHVS and CDR2 FNYEAQ. The CDR3 sequence is 12 residues long.